These T cell receptor beta chains were read from a single sample in a study of cytomegalovirus exposure and HLA in healthy donors. Clones were read by immunoSEQ multiplex PCR, and TCRdb kept only the in-frame ones, dropping some. This sample has 200,000 or so clones, with around 86% found just once. Source material: PBMCs. All receptors come from a woman between 18 and 29 years old in good health and CMV-seropositive. The CDR3 runs from the conserved cysteine through the conserved F or W. Each record gives: D gene, V gene, clone size, J gene, CDR3 protein, CDR3 DNA. D genes are given only for firm matches. Part of the rows lack a size; the others show once, few, many or a class for expanded clones.

d_call: .; v_call: TRBV6-6; clone_size: once; j_call: TRBJ2-1; cdr3_aa: CASSYTLSGEQFF; cdr3_nt: TGTGCCAGCAGTTACACCCTATCCGGTGAGCAGTTCTTC
d_call: .; v_call: TRBV13; clone_size: .; j_call: TRBJ2-7; cdr3_aa: CASSLAQGSYEQYF; cdr3_nt: TGTGCCAGCAGCTTAGCCCAGGGGTCCTACGAGCAGTACTTC
d_call: TRBD2; v_call: TRBV18; clone_size: .; j_call: TRBJ2-7; cdr3_aa: CASSPLLAGGLGEQYF; cdr3_nt: TGTGCCAGCTCACCCTTACTAGCGGGAGGGCTGGGCGAGCAGTACTTC
d_call: TRBD2; v_call: TRBV2; clone_size: .; j_call: TRBJ2-3; cdr3_aa: CASNPPGLAGYTDTQYF; cdr3_nt: TGTGCCAGCAACCCTCCGGGACTAGCGGGGTACACAGATACGCAGTATTTT
d_call: .; v_call: TRBV9; clone_size: .; j_call: TRBJ1-5; cdr3_aa: CASSVGVARGQPQHF; cdr3_nt: TGTGCCAGCAGCGTAGGGGTTGCAAGGGGACAGCCCCAGCATTTT
d_call: .; v_call: TRBV6-5; clone_size: .; j_call: TRBJ1-2; cdr3_aa: CASSGQSANYGYTF; cdr3_nt: TGTGCCAGCAGTGGACAGAGCGCGAACTATGGCTACACCTTC
d_call: TRBD2; v_call: TRBV2; clone_size: .; j_call: TRBJ2-3; cdr3_aa: CASSARTSPTDTQYF; cdr3_nt: TGTGCCAGCAGTGCCCGGACTAGCCCCACAGATACGCAGTATTTT
d_call: TRBD1; v_call: TRBV5-1; clone_size: .; j_call: TRBJ2-7; cdr3_aa: CASSLGGPSSYEQYF; cdr3_nt: TGCGCCAGCAGCTTAGGGGGCCCCAGCTCCTACGAGCAGTACTTC
d_call: TRBD2; v_call: TRBV7-2; clone_size: .; j_call: TRBJ2-1; cdr3_aa: CASSLDAGAVLDEQFF; cdr3_nt: TGTGCCAGCAGCTTAGATGCGGGAGCAGTACTGGATGAGCAGTTCTTC
d_call: TRBD2; v_call: TRBV9; clone_size: .; j_call: TRBJ2-1; cdr3_aa: CASSVGGGTNEQFF; cdr3_nt: TGTGCCAGCAGCGTAGGCGGGGGAACCAATGAGCAGTTCTTC
d_call: .; v_call: TRBV27; clone_size: .; j_call: TRBJ2-7; cdr3_aa: CASRASSYEQYF; cdr3_nt: TGTGCCAGCAGGGCCAGCTCCTACGAGCAGTACTTC
d_call: .; v_call: TRBV28; clone_size: few; j_call: TRBJ2-1; cdr3_aa: CASSSGNEQFF; cdr3_nt: TGTGCCAGCAGTTCGGGTAATGAGCAGTTCTTC
d_call: TRBD2; v_call: TRBV4-1; clone_size: once; j_call: TRBJ2-1; cdr3_aa: CASSQVGLAGDNEQFF; cdr3_nt: TGCGCCAGCAGCCAAGTAGGTCTAGCGGGAGACAATGAGCAGTTCTTC
d_call: TRBD2; v_call: TRBV10-2; clone_size: few; j_call: TRBJ2-7; cdr3_aa: CASSDLWAGGTSYEQYF; cdr3_nt: TGCGCCAGCAGTGATTTGTGGGCGGGAGGCACTTCCTACGAGCAGTACTTC
d_call: TRBD2; v_call: TRBV5-6; clone_size: once; j_call: TRBJ2-1; cdr3_aa: CASSLGLAGIVQFF; cdr3_nt: TGTGCCAGCAGCTTGGGACTAGCGGGAATAGTGCAGTTCTTC
d_call: TRBD1; v_call: TRBV6-5; clone_size: .; j_call: TRBJ2-7; cdr3_aa: CASRTGTGRAGQYF; cdr3_nt: TGTGCCAGCAGAACCGGGACAGGGCGGGCAGGGCAGTACTTC